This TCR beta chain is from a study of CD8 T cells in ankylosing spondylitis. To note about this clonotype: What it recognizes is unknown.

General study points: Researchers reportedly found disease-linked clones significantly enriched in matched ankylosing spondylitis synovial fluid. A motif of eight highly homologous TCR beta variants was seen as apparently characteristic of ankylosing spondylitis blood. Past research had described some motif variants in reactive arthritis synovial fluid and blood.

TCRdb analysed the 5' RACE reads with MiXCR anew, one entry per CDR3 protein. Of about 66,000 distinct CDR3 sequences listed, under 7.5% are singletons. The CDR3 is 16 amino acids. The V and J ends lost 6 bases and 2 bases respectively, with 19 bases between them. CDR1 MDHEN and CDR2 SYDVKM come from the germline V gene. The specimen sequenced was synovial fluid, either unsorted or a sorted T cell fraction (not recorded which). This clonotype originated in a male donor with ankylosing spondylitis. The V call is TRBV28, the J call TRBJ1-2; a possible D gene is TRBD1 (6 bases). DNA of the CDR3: TGTGCCAGCAGCCCCCTGGGGACATGGGACAACTATGGCTACACCTTC. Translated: CASSPLGTWDNYGYTF.